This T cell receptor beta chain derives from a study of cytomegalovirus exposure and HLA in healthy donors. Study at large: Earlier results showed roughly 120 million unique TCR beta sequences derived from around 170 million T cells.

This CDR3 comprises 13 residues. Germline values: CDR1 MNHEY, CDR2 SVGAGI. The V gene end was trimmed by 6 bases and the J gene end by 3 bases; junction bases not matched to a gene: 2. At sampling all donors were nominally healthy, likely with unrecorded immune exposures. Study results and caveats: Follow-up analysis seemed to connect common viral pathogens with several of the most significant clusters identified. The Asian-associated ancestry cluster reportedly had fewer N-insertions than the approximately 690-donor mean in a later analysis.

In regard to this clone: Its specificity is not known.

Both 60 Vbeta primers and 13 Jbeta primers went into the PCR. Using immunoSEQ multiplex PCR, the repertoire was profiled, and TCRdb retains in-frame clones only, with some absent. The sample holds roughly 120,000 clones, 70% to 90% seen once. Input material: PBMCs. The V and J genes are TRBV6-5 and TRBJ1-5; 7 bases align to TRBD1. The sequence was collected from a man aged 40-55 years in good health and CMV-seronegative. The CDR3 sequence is CASRDRHNQPQHF. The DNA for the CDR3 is TGTGCCAGCAGGGACAGGCACAATCAGCCCCAGCATTTT.